Reported below is one T cell receptor (beta chain). The sample is drawn from a study of sequential checkpoint blockade in melanoma. Background on the study: Patients were randomized 1:1 to nivolumab-then-ipilimumab or ipilimumab-then-nivolumab first-line. Each arm's sequence ended with maintenance nivolumab.

Specified treatment: randomized to nivolumab then ipilimumab (arm A) or the reverse (arm B). Sorted cells were live CD3+CD8+, lacking CD19 and CD56, from PBMCs. The CDR3 has 15 residues. Germline CDR1 and CDR2: SGHTA and FQGNSA. Trimming stripped 5 bases from V and 4 bases from J, with 18 bases between. Profiled with immunoSEQ multiplex PCR; TCRdb holds only in-frame clones, not every one. The sample carries tens of thousands of clones, roughly 80% recorded once. The chain recombines TRBV7-2 with TRBJ2-7; D possibly corresponds to TRBD1 (6 bases). This receptor was identified in a human donor with melanoma. This sample comprised CD8+ T cells sorted from blood (inferred from file names), obtained from a patient given nivolumab and ipilimumab in sequence. CDR3 protein: CASSPIGGHLYEQYF. DNA of the CDR3: TGTGCCAGCAGCCCTATTGGGGGACACCTTTACGAGCAGTACTTC. Based on the CDR3 plus reference TRBV7-2 and TRBJ2-7, the full variable domain is GAGVSQSPSNKVTEKGKDVELRCDPISGHTALYWYRQSLGQGLEFLIYFQGNSAPDKSGLPSDRFSAERTGGSVSTLTIQRTQQEDSAVYLCASSPIGGHLYEQYFGPGTRLTVT.